This T cell receptor beta chain originates from a study of CD8 T cells in Susac syndrome. The authors reverse transcribed roughly 0.5 to 1 ug RNA with random hexamers. One entry per CDR3 protein results from TCRdb running MiXCR on the immunoSEQ multiplex PCR reads. The sample lists roughly 180,000 distinct CDR3 sequences; less than 95% were seen once. There are 15 residues in the CDR3. V shed 2 bases, J shed 4 bases, and the junction held 10 bases outside the gene matches. The V gene's germline CDR1 is GTSNPN and CDR2 SVGIG (reference sequence). The sequenced material came from CD4+ T cells from PBMCs. The chain employs TRBV30 and TRBJ2-7, with TRBD1 matching over 8 bases. This sequence originates from a human donor in good health. CDR3 nucleotide sequence: TGTGCCTGGAGTTATGGGACAGGCCTACATTACGAGCAGTACTTC. Translated, it gives CAWSYGTGLHYEQYF.